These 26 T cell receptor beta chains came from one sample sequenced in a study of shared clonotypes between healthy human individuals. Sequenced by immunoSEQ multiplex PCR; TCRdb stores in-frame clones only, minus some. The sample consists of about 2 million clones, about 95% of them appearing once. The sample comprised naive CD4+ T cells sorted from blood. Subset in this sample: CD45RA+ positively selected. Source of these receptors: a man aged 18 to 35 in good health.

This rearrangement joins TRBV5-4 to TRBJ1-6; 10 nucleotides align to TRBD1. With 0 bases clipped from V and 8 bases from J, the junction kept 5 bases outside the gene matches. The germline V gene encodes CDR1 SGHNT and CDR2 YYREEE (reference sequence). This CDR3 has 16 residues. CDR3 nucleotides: TGTGCCAGCAGCTTGGTCTTTGGGACAGGGGATTCACCCCTCCACTTT. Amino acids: CASSLVFGTGDSPLHF.

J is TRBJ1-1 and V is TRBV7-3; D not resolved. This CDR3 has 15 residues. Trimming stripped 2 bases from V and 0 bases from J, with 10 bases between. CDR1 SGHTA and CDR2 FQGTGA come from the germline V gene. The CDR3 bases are TGTGCCAGCAGCTTAGATCCGGACTTGAACACTGAAGCTTTCTTT. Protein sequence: CASSLDPDLNTEAFF.

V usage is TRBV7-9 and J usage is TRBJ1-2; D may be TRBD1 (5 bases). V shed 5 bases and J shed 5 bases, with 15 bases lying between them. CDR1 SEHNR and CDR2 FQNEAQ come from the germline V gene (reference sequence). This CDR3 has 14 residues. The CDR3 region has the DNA TGTGCCAGCAGCCTTGGGACGGTGACGTATGGCTACACCTTC. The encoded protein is CASSLGTVTYGYTF. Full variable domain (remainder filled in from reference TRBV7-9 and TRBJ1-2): DTGVSQNPRHKITKRGQNVTFRCDPISEHNRLYWYRQTLGQGPEFLTYFQNEAQLEKSRLLSDRFSAERPKGSFSTLEIQRTEQGDSAMYLCASSLGTVTYGYTFGSGTRLTVV.

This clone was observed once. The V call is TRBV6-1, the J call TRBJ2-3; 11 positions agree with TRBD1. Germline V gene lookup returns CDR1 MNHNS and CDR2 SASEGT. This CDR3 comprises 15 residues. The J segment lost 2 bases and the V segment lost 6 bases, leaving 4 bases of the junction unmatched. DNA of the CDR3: TGTGCCAGCAGGGCCGGACAGGGGGCCACAGATACGCAGTATTTT. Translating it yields CASRAGQGATDTQYF.

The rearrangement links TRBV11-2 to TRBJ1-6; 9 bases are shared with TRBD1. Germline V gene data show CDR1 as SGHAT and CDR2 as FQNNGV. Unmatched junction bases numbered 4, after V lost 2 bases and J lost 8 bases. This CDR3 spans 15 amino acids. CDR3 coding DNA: TGTGCCAGCAGCTTACCGGGACAGGGCCATTCACCCCTCCACTTT. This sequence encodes CASSLPGQGHSPLHF.

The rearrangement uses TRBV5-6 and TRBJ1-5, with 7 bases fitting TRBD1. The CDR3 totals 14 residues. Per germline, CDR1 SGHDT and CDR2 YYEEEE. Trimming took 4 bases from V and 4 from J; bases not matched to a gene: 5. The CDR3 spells CASSHLQGNQPQHF. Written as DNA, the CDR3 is TGTGCCAGCAGCCACCTACAGGGGAATCAGCCCCAGCATTTT.

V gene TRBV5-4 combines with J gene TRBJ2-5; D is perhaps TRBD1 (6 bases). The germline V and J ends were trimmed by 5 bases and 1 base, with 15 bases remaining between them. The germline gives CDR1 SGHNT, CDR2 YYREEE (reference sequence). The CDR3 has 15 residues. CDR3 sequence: CASRAGQSPQETQYF. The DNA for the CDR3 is TGTGCCAGCAGAGCCGGACAGAGCCCCCAAGAGACCCAGTACTTC.

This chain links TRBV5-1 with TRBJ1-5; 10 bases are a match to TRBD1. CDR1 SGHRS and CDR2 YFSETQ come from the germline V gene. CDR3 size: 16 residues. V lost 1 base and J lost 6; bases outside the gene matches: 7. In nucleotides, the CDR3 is TGCGCCAGCAGCTTGACCCCGGACAGGGGGACTCAGCCCCAGCATTTT. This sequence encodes CASSLTPDRGTQPQHF. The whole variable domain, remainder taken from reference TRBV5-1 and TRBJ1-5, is KAGVTQTPRYLIKTRGQQVTLSCSPISGHRSVSWYQQTPGQGLQFLFEYFSETQRNKGNFPGRFSGRQFSNSRSEMNVSTLELGDSALYLCASSLTPDRGTQPQHFGDGTRLSIL.

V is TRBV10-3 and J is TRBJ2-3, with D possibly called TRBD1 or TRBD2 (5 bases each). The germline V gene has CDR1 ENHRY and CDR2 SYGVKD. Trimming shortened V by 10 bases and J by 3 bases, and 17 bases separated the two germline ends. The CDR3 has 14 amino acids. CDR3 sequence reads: CATRGRVGTDTQYF. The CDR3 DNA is TGTGCCACACGGGGCAGGGTAGGAACAGATACGCAGTATTTT.

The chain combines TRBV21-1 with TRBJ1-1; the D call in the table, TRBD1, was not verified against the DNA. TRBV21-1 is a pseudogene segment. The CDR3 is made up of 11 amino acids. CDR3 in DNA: TGTGCCAGCTGGGCAGGGCTGGGAGCTTTCTTT. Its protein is CASWAGLGAFF.

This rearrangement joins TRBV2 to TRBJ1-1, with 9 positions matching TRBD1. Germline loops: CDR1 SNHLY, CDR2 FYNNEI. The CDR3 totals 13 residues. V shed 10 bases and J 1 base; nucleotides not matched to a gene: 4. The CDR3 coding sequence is TGTGCCACCGAGGGACAGGGGAACACTGAAGCTTTCTTT. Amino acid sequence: CATEGQGNTEAFF.

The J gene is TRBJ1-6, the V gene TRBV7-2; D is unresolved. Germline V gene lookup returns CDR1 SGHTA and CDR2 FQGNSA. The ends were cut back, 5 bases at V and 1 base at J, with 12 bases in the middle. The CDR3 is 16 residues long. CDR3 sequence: CASSAEGRSYNSPLHF. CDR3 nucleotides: TGTGCCAGCAGCGCAGAAGGGAGATCCTATAATTCACCCCTCCACTTT.

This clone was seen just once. The CDR3 DNA is TGTGCCATCAGGGGGACAGGGATTACCTACGAGCAGTACTTC. Its protein product is CAIRGTGITYEQYF. This rearrangement joins TRBV10-3 to TRBJ2-7; TRBD1 aligns across 9 bases. Per the germline V gene, CDR1 is ENHRY and CDR2 is SYGVKD. This CDR3 spans 14 amino acids. V shed 6 bases, J shed 2 bases, and the junction held 5 bases outside the gene matches.

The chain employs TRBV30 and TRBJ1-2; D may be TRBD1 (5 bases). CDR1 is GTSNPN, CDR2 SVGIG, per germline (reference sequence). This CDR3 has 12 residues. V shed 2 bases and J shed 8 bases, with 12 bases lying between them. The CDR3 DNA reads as TGTGCCTGGAGTCGGGACCCTGGGGGCTACACCTTC. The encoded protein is CAWSRDPGGYTF.

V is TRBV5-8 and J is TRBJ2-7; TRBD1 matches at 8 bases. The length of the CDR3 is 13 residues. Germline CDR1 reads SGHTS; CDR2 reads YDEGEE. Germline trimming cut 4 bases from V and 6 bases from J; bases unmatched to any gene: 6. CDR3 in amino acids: CASSMTGAGEQYF. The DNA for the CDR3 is TGTGCCAGCAGCATGACAGGGGCGGGCGAGCAGTACTTC.

Here the CDR3 reads CASSLASFMGQGWVNTEAFF. The DNA for the CDR3 is TGCGCCAGCAGCTTGGCAAGTTTCATGGGACAGGGCTGGGTGAACACTGAAGCTTTCTTT. The V and J genes are TRBV5-1 and TRBJ1-1; 9 bases match TRBD1. V lost 0 bases and J lost 0; bases outside the gene matches: 15. The CDR3 consists of 20 residues. Germline V gene lookup returns CDR1 SGHRS and CDR2 YFSETQ.

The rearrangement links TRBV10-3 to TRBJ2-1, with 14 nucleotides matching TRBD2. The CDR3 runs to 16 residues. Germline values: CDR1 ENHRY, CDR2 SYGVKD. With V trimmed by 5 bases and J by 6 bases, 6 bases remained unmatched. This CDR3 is CAISLTSGRVGNEQFF. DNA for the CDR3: TGTGCCATCAGTCTGACTAGCGGGAGGGTTGGCAATGAGCAGTTCTTC.

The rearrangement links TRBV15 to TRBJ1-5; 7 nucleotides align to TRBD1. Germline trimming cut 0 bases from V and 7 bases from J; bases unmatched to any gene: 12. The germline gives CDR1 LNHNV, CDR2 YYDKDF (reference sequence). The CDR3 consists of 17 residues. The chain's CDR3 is CATSRDPATGASQPQHF. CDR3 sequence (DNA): TGTGCCACCAGCAGAGATCCGGCTACAGGGGCCAGCCAGCCCCAGCATTTT.

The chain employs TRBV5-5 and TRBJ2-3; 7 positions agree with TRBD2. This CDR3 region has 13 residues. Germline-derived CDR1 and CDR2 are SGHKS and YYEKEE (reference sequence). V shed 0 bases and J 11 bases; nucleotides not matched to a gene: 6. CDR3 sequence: CASSLVGTTMQYF. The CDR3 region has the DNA TGTGCCAGCAGCTTGGTGGGGACTACAATGCAGTATTTT.

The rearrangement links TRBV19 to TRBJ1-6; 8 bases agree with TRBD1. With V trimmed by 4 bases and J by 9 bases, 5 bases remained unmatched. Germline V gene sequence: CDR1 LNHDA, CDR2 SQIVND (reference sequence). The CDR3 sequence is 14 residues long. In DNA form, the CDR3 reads TGTGCCAGTAGTACCGGGACAGGTGGTTCACCCCTCCACTTT. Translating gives CASSTGTGGSPLHF.

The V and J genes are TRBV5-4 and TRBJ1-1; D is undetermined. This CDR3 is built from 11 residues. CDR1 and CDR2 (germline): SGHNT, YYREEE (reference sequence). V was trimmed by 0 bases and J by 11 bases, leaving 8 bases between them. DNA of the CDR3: TGTGCCAGCAGCTTGGTAGCTCCGGCTTTCTTT. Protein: CASSLVAPAFF.

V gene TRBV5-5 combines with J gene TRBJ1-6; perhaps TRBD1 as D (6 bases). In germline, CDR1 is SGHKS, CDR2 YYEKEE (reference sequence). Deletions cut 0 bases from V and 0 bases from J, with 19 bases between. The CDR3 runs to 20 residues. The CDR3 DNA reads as TGTGCCAGCAGCTTGGTGGTCAGGGGATTTGGGAGCTCCTATAATTCACCCCTCCACTTT. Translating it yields CASSLVVRGFGSSYNSPLHF.

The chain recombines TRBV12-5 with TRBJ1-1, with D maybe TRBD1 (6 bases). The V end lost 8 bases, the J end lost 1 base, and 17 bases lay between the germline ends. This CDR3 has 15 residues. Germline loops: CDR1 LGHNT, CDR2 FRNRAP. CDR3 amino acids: CASSGGGVGNTEAFF. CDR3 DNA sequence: TGTGCTAGTTCGGGGGGCGGCGTGGGGAACACTGAAGCTTTCTTT.

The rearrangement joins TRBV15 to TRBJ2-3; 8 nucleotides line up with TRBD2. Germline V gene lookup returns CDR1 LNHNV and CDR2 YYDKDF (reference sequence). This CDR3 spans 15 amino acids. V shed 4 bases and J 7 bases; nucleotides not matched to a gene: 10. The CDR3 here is CATSTTASGRNTQYF. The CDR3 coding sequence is TGTGCCACCAGCACCACGGCTAGCGGGCGCAATACGCAGTATTTT. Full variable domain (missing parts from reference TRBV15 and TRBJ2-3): DAMVIQNPRYQVTQFGKPVTLSCSQTLNHNVMYWYQQKSSQAPKLLFHYYDKDFNNEADTPDNFQSRRPNTSFCFLDIRSPGLGDTAMYLCATSTTASGRNTQYFGPGTRLTVL.

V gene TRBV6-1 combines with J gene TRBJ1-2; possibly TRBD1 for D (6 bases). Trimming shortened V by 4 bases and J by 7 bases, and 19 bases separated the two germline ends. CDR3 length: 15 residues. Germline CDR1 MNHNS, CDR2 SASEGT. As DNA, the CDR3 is TGTGCCAGCAGTGCTTCCACAGGGAATAGCCCTGGCTACACCTTC. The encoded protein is CASSASTGNSPGYTF.

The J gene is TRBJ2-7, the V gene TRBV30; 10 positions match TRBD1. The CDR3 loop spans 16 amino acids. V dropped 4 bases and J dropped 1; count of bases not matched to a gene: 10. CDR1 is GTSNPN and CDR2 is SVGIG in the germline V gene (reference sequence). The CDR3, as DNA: TGTGCCTGGAAAAAAACGGGGACAGGGGAATCCTACGAGCAGTACTTC. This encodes CAWKKTGTGESYEQYF.